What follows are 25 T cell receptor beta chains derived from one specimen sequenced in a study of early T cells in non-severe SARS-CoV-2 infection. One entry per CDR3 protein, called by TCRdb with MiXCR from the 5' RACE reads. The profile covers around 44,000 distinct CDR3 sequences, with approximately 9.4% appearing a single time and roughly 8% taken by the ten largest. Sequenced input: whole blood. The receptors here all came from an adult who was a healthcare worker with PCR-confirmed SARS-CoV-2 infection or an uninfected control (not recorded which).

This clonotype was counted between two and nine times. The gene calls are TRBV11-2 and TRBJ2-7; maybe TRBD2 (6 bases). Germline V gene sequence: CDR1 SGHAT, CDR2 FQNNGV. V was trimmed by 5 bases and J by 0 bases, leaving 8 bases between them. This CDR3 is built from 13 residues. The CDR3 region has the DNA TGTGCCAGCAGCGGGGGGAGCTCCTACGAGCAGTACTTC. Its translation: CASSGGSSYEQYF.

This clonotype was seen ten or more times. This chain's CDR3 is CASSLDSGMRNEQFF. CDR3 nucleotides: TGCGCCAGCAGCTTAGATAGCGGGATGCGCAATGAGCAGTTCTTC. V gene TRBV5-1 combines with J gene TRBJ2-1; 8 nucleotides agree with TRBD2. Germline V lookup: CDR1 SGHRS, CDR2 YFSETQ. V was clipped by 2 bases and J by 6 bases; unmatched bases: 7. The CDR3 runs to 15 residues.

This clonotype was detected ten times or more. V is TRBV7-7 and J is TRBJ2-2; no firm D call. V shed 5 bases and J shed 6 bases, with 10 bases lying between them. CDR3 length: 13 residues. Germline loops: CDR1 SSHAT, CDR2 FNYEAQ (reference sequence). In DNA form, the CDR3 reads TGTGCCAGCAGCCTGGACCTACCCGGGGAGCTGTTTTTT. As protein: CASSLDLPGELFF.

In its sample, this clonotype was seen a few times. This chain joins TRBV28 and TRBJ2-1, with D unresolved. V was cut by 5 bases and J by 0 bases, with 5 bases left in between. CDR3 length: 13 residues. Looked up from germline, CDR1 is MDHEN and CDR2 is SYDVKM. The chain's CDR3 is CASSPPSYNEQFF. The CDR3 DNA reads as TGTGCCAGCAGTCCCCCCTCCTACAATGAGCAGTTCTTC.

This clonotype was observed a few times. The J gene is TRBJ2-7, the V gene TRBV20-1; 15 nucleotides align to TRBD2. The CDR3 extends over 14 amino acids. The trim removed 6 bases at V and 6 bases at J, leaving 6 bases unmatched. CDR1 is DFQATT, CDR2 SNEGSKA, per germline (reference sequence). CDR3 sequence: CSATWTSGRAEQYF. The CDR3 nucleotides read TGCAGTGCCACCTGGACTAGCGGGAGGGCCGAGCAGTACTTC.

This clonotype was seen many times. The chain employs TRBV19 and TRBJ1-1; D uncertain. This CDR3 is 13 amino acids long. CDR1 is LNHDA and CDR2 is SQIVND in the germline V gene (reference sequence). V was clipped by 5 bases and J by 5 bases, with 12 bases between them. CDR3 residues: CASSFGRGTEAFF. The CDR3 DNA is TGTGCCAGTAGTTTTGGCCGTGGGACTGAAGCTTTCTTT.

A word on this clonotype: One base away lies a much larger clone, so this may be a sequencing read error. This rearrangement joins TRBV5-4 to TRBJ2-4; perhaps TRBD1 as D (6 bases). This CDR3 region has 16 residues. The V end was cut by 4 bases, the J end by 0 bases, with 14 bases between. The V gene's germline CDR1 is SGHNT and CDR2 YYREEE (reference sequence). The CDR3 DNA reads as TGTGCCAGCAGCCCCCGACAGGAGATAGCCAAAAACATTCAGTACTTC. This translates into CASSPRQEIAKNIQYF.

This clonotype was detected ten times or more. As DNA, the CDR3 is TGTGCCAGCAGCTTTACATCCCGGGACCTCTCCGAGCAGTACTTC. The encoded protein is CASSFTSRDLSEQYF. The chain uses TRBV12-3 or TRBV12-4 and TRBJ2-7, with D tentatively TRBD1 or TRBD2 (5 bases each). The CDR3 contains 15 residues. The ends were cut back, 6 bases at V and 6 bases at J, with 21 bases in the middle.

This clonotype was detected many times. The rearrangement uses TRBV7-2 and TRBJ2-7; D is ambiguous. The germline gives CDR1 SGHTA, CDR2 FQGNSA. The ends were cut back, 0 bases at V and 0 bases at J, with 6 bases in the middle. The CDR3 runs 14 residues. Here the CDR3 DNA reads TGTGCCAGCAGCTTAGCTCACTCCTCCTACGAGCAGTACTTC. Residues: CASSLAHSSYEQYF.

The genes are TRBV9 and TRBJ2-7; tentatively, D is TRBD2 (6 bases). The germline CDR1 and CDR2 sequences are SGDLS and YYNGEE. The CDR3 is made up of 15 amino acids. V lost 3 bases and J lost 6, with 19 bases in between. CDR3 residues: CASSASGTPNGEQYF. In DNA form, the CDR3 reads TGTGCCAGCAGCGCTTCCGGGACTCCTAACGGCGAGCAGTACTTC.

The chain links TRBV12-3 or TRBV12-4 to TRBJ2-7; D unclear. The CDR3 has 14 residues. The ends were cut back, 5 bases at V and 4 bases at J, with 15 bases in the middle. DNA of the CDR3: TGTGCCAGCAGTCTCAGACTCGGTCGGTACGAGCAGTACTTC. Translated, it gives CASSLRLGRYEQYF.

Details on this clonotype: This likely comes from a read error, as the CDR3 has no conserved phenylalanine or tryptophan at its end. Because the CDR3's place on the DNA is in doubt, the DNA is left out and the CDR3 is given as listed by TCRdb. This CDR3 is CASSRGDRWRWS. The chain combines TRBV25-1 with TRBJ1-2; no check of the table's D call, TRBD1, against the DNA was made. Inclusive of both ends, the CDR3 amounts to 12 amino acids. Germline V gene data show CDR1 as MGHDK and CDR2 as SYGVNS.

CDR3 bases: TGCGCCAGCAATGGACAGGGCAGGAGCTCCTATAATTCACCCCTCCACTTT. This gives the protein CASNGQGRSSYNSPLHF. This chain links TRBV10-2 with TRBJ1-6; TRBD1 matches 8 bases. The germline CDR1 and CDR2 sequences are WSHSY and SAAADI. V gave up 7 bases and J gave up 0 bases; unmatched junction bases: 8. The CDR3 is 17 amino acids.

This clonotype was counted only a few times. The CDR3: CASSLKWHTGDTQYF. CDR3 DNA: TGTGCCAGCAGTTTAAAGTGGCACACTGGGGATACGCAGTATTTT. The V and J genes are TRBV12-3 or TRBV12-4 and TRBJ2-3; D call uncertain. The germline V and J ends were trimmed by 2 bases and 6 bases, with 15 bases remaining between them. The CDR3 sequence is 15 residues long.

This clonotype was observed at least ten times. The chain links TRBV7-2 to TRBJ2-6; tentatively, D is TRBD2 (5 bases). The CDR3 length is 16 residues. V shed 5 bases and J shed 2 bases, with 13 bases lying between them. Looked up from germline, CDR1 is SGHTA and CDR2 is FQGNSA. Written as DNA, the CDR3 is TGTGCCAGCAGCACCGGCGGGCAAGCTGGGGCCAACGTCCTGACTTTC. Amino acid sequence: CASSTGGQAGANVLTF.

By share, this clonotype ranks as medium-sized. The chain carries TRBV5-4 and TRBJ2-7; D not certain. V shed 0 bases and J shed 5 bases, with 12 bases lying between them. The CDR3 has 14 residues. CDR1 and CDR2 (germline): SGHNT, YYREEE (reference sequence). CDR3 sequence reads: CASSLAVHTDEQYF. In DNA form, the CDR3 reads TGTGCCAGCAGCTTGGCCGTACATACAGACGAGCAGTACTTC.

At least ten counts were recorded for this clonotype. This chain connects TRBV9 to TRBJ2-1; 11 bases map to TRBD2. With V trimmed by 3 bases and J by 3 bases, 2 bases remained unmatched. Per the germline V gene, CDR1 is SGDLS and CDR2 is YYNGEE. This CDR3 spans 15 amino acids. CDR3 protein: CASSAGTSGYNEQFF. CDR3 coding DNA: TGTGCCAGCAGCGCCGGGACTAGCGGCTACAATGAGCAGTTCTTC. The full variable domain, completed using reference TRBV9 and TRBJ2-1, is DSGVTQTPKHLITATGQRVTLRCSPRSGDLSVYWYQQSLDQGLQFLIQYYNGEERAKGNILERFSAQQFPDLHSELNLSSLELGDSALYFCASSAGTSGYNEQFFGPGTRLTVL.

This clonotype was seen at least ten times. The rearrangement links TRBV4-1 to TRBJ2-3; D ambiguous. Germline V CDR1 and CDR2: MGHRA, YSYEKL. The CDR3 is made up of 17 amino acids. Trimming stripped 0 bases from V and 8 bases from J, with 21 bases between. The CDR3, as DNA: TGCGCCAGCAGCCAAGATATTCCAAGCAGGTTTCTATCTACGCAGTATTTT. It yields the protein CASSQDIPSRFLSTQYF.

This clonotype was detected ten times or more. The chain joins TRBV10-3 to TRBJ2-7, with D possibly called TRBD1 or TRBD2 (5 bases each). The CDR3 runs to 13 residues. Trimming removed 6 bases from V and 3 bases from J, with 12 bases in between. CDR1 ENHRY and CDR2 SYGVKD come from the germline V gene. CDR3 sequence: CAISLGPNYEQYF. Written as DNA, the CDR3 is TGTGCCATCAGCCTGGGACCCAACTACGAGCAGTACTTC.

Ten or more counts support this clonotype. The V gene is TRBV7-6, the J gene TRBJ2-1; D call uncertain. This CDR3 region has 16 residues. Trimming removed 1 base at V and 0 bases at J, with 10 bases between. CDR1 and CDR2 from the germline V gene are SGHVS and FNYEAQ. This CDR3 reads CASSLEGESSYNEQFF. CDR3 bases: TGTGCCAGCAGCTTAGAGGGCGAGAGCTCCTACAATGAGCAGTTCTTC.

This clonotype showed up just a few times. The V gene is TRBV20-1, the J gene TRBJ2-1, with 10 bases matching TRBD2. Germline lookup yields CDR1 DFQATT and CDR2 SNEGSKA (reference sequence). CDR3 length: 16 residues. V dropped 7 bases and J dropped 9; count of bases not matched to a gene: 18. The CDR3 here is CSGSMAKSGRATEQFF. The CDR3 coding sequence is TGCAGTGGCTCCATGGCTAAGAGCGGGAGGGCCACTGAGCAGTTCTTC.

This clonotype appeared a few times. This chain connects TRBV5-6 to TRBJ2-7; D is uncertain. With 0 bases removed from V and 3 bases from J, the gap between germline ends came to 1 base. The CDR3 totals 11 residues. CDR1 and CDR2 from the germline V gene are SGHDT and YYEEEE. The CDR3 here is CASSLDYEQYF. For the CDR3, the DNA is TGTGCCAGCAGCTTGGACTACGAGCAGTACTTC.

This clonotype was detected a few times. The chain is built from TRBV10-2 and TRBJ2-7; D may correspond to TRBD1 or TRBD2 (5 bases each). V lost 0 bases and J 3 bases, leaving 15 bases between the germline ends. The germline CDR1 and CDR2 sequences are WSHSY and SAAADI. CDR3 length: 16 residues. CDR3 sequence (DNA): TGCGCCAGCAGTGAGTCCGTCCGGGACCCCAGCTACGAGCAGTACTTC. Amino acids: CASSESVRDPSYEQYF.

The CDR3 region has the DNA TGTGCCAGCAGCCGTATACCGGGACTGGGCGAGGTTGAGCAGTACTTC. As protein: CASSRIPGLGEVEQYF. The chain joins TRBV14 to TRBJ2-7, with D possibly being TRBD2 (6 bases). The CDR3 has 16 amino acids. Germline CDR1 and CDR2: SGHDN and FVKESK. With 4 bases removed from V and 7 bases from J, the gap between germline ends came to 23 bases.

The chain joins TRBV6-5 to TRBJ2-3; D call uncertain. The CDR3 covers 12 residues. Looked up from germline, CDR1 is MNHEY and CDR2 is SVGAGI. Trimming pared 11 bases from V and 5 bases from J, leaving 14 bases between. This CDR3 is CAGPRTRDTQYF. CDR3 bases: TGTGCCGGCCCGCGCACGAGAGATACGCAGTATTTT.